This T cell receptor beta chain was sequenced for a study of blood T cells in healthy people across ages (dated by TCRdb to between 2014 and 2017). About the full investigation: In model experiments, roughly one uniquely barcoded TCR beta cDNA molecule per two T cells was captured by template switching. Age-related changes in TCR beta repertoire diversity were measured in the study by deep sequencing normalized with unique cDNA molecular identifiers. The study analyzed two additional independent replicas of 1 million unique cDNA reads from the same blood draw for two donors, one aged 18 to 30 and one aged 80 or older. Donors were grouped into four age groups: young (average about 15 years), middle-aged (about 40), aged (around 62) and long-lived (about 82). Donors of different ages were randomly distributed across sequencing lanes to avoid experimental bias. The full study reports these points: Estimates of total diversity based on one million sequenced T cells were regarded as lower bounds and as underestimates. As age increased, observed TCR beta diversity per million T cells dropped in a roughly linear way, and a significant reduction was already evident by age around 41. The long-lived group showed more naive CD4+ T cells, fewer expanded clones and increased TCR diversity than the aged group, suggesting age selection. Conclusive comparison of naive and antigen-experienced compartments was prevented by the profiling of bulk unsorted PBMCs. The CMV infection status of donors was not known, potentially confounding age-related changes in expanded clonotypes. Observed TCR beta diversity correlated strongly with the percentage of naive T cells measured by flow cytometry.

The CDR3 numbers 17 residues from cysteine through phenylalanine. The retained sequence is limited to the CDR3, 51 bases, with the frame set at the first base. For CDR1 and CDR2, the germline V gene (reference sequence) lists DFQATT and SNEGSKA. Germline trimming: 3 bases from V, 6 bases from J; junction bases outside gene matches: 15. Of note for this clonotype: Its specific antigen is unknown. Base qualities were left out, and no much larger clone turns up one base away.

Donors were around 37 systemically healthy Caucasian individuals from Russia aged roughly 6 to 95 years. Around 10 milliliters of peripheral blood were collected from each donor into EDTA-treated Vacutainer tubes. Ficoll-Paque density-gradient centrifugation was used to isolate PBMCs, with at least 6.5 million per sample. Trizol reagent was used to extract total RNA from PBMCs, with at least 5 micrograms per sample. For every donor, flow cytometry on a PBMC aliquot measured the percentage of naive CD45RAhigh/CD27high T cells. Preparation of the library involved 5' RACE. A second about 7 to 11 cycle PCR used a sample-barcoded 5' primer and a J-beta primer mix. A unique molecular identifier was introduced onto each TCR beta cDNA molecule by a template-switch 5' adaptor carrying 12 random nucleotides. At least 2.5 million CDR3-containing paired-end reads were obtained from each sample. First-strand cDNA was synthesized from all RNA with the Mint cDNA synthesis kit, primed by a TRBC-specific oligonucleotide. All cDNA was treated with uracil-DNA glycosylase and then went through a first 18-cycle PCR with the universal primers M1SS and BC2_uni_R. On the study's bioinformatics: For normalization, 1 million high-quality reads, each with a distinct molecular identifier, were randomly selected from each sample. Instead of being binned into consensus sequences, reads that shared molecular identifiers were thrown out. MiTCR, set to a Q25 quality threshold and the strictest error-elimination algorithm, was used for CDR3 identification, clonotype clustering and error correction. A nonparametric unseen species model with Euler transformation was used to estimate a lower bound on total TCR beta diversity. TCRdb reworked the public reads: Q25 trimming with fastp, MiXCR clone assembly, productive beta chains retained. Identical CDR3 protein sequences are pooled into one entry, listed with their most common genes and DNA. TCRdb assigned the V and J calls; the authors' analysis was not used. This sample comprises some 1.8 million distinct CDR3 sequences, around 42% of them detected only once. Of the sample, approximately 22% is held by the ten largest clones.

The rearranged chain carries TRBV20-1 and TRBJ1-5, and 9 junctional nucleotides match TRBD1. The source of this sequence is a human donor in good health. Sequenced input: blood. The CDR3 is CSAREIRQGVWGQPQHF. The DNA is TGCAGTGCTAGGGAAATTCGACAGGGGGTTTGGGGTCAGCCCCAGCATTTT.